The entry below describes one TCR beta chain. Its antigen has not been determined. No qualities accompany the bases; no much larger clone lies one base away. A patient counted as having stable Graves' hyperthyroidism if no progression to ophthalmopathy occurred over 18 months of follow-up. Hyperthyroidism patients were newly diagnosed, with disease duration under 2 months, and aged 18 to 65 years. Any patient with an uncontrolled infection, another autoimmune disease, pregnancy or lactation was excluded. Diagnoses were established on the basis of clinical symptoms, serum thyroxine and TRAb, thyroid ultrasound, and orbital computed tomography. PBMCs were isolated from about 9.1 ml of fresh peripheral blood by Ficoll-Paque density gradient centrifugation. Trizol reagent was used to extract total RNA, and RNA quality was then checked on an Agilent 2100 Bioanalyzer. Amplification of TCR beta CDR3 regions was carried out from RNA transcripts. The first round of RT-PCR for the TCR CDR3 was performed with the HTBI primer set and the Qiagen OneStep RT-PCR kit. The libraries were constructed in a second round of multiplex PCR and then size-selected and purified. Libraries were sequenced paired-end with 100 bp reads on an Illumina HiSeq2000. The original pipeline was this. SOAPnuke was used to process the raw data, throwing out any read that contained adapters or uncalled bases, had a mean Phred below 15, or lacked an exact constant-primer or identifier match. COPE v1.2.5 was used to merge the high-quality paired reads, and each unique nucleotide sequence was defined as a clonotype. MiTCR v1.1 was used to align the clonotypes against IMGT TRBV, TRBD and TRBJ reference segments. The analysis was restricted to V-J combinations with a frequency above 0.0001, which together covered 99% to 99.2% of the repertoires. The TCS score was defined as the ratio of F50 (clonal expansion) to E x V (chaos), calculated using BLOSUM62-based TCRdist between CDR3 peptides within each V-J. Welch's t-statistics and random forest reduced just over 500 V-J features to 10 to 15, which were used in a naive Bayes classifier (R e1071). The similarity between thyroid and blood repertoires was quantified using the Morisita-Horn index. The public reads were quality trimmed at Q25 with fastp and then assembled into clones with MiXCR by TCRdb, keeping productive beta chains. Each record represents a unique CDR3 protein, reported with the most common genes and DNA among its rows. TCRdb assigned the V and J calls; the authors' analysis was not used. A total of hundreds of thousands of distinct CDR3 sequences appear in this sample, approximately 40% of them only once. Approximately 8.7% of the sample is held by the ten biggest clonotypes.

The data were obtained in a study of T cells in Graves' hyperthyroidism and ophthalmopathy (dated by TCRdb to between 2017 and 2020). In terms of the full investigation: Peripheral blood samples were taken at the time of initial diagnosis, prior to any treatment. Prospective prediction of ophthalmopathy was tested in an independent validation cohort of fewer than 20 hyperthyroidism patients and 17 patients who later progressed to ophthalmopathy. The 90 to 100 discovery patients were randomly divided into training and test sets at a 7:3 ratio. The study also compared thyroid tissue and blood T-cell repertoires from about six Graves' hyperthyroidism patients. The paper describes TCR Vbeta CDR3 sequencing of around 140 peripheral blood samples, made up of fewer than 50 ophthalmopathy patients, some 76 hyperthyroidism patients and 17 progressor patients. After blood sampling, hyperthyroidism patients were treated with methimazole at a starting dose of 30 mg daily, and ophthalmopathy patients were treated with high-dose intravenous methylprednisolone. TCR V-J signatures able to tell the groups apart were searched for in a discovery cohort of 100 or so patients, of whom more than 40 had Graves' ophthalmopathy and 57 had stable Graves' hyperthyroidism. General findings and caveats noted by the study authors: A model built on a 13 V-J signature distinguished ophthalmopathy from stable hyperthyroidism, reaching 85% to 90% sensitivity and about 81% specificity in cross-validation and 80%/75% in testing. Most expanded thyroid clonotypes (frequency above 0.001) were also detected in blood, suggesting blood repertoires may reflect thyroid immune responses. In validation, the model predicted progression to ophthalmopathy a median of roughly 6.5 months before onset, with about 64% sensitivity and more than 72% specificity. Sample size was not statistically predetermined, and blinding of investigators to group allocation was not performed.

V is trimmed back by 4 bases and J by 1 base, and the junction contains 1 base that no gene match accounts for. As encoded in the germline V gene, CDR1 is SQVTM while CDR2 is ANQGSEA. The CDR3 holds 13 amino acids from the cysteine to the phenylalanine. The sequence is cut down to CDR3 DNA, 39 bases in frame from base 1. The receptor chain draws on TRBV29-1 and TRBJ1-2, and TRBD1 aligns with 9 junction nucleotides. The sequence was obtained from a man between 18 and 29 years old with Graves' hyperthyroidism. Sequencing input: blood. The sequenced DNA: TGCAGCGTTGGGACAGGGGATAACTATGGCTACACCTTC. It is translated as CSVGTGDNYGYTF.